This TCR beta chain derives from a study of OX40 agonist ivuxolimab in advanced cancers. Overall study: The dose-escalation cohort was approximately 81% male, with a mean age of around 54 years, ranging about 23 to 80. Notes on the study in general: Also present in some nonresponders was a low level of normalized T-cell clonal expansion.

Produced via immunoSEQ multiplex PCR; TCRdb's table is partial and in-frame only. The table records 81,000 or so clones, 93% of them present only once. Points on this clone: Antigen: not known.

J was trimmed by 1 base and V by 6 bases; bases with no gene match: 5. Germline-derived CDR1 and CDR2 are SQVTM and ANQGSEA. The length of the CDR3 is 13 residues. The J gene is TRBJ1-2, the V gene TRBV29-1; 7 nucleotides align to TRBD1. This material consisted of CD4+ or CD8+ T cells sorted from blood, taken in a trial of the OX40 agonist ivuxolimab. This clonotype originated in an adult with an advanced solid tumor such as melanoma, head and neck, liver or kidney cancer. CDR3 sequence (DNA): TGCAGCGTCCCGGACAGGAATAACTATGGCTACACCTTC. Translation gives CSVPDRNNYGYTF. The whole variable domain, filled in from reference TRBV29-1 and TRBJ1-2, reads SAVISQKPSRDICQRGTSLTIQCQVDSQVTMMFWYRQQPGQSLTLIATANQGSEATYESGFVIDKFPISRPNLTFSTLTVSNMSPEDSSIYLCSVPDRNNYGYTFGSGTRLTVV.